Below are 18 T cell receptor beta chains sequenced from a single sample in a study of identical twins. TCRdb reprocessed the 5' RACE reads via MiXCR and lists one record per CDR3 protein. This sample has 600,000 to 850,000 distinct CDR3 sequences, with roughly 18% found just once. The same sample was also used in a study of T cells expressing NK-cell markers.

The material sequenced was PBMCs. The origin of the receptors is a woman aged 18-30 years in good health.

CDR3 sequence (DNA): TGTGCCAGCAGTTTAGTGGGCAGCTTAGCTAACTATGGCTACACCTTC. It translates to CASSLVGSLANYGYTF. The rearrangement joins TRBV12-3 or TRBV12-4 to TRBJ1-2; D gene ambiguous. This CDR3 contains 16 residues. Between the trimmed V and J ends, which lost 1 base and 0 bases, there was a span of 12 bases.

This clonotype was recorded a few times. The CDR3 loop is CASSGTGYQPQHF. DNA of the CDR3: TGTGCCAGCTCCGGGACAGGATATCAGCCCCAGCATTTT. The chain combines TRBV12-3 or TRBV12-4 with TRBJ1-5, with TRBD1 identical over 8 bases. Trimming at V came to 8 bases and at J to 5 bases, leaving 5 bases not matched to a gene. This CDR3 region has 13 residues.

V is TRBV25-1 and J is TRBJ2-5; D is ambiguous. This CDR3 has 15 amino acids. Trimming removed 2 bases at V and 1 base at J, with 11 bases between. CDR1 is MGHDK, CDR2 SYGVNS, per germline. The CDR3 spells CASSEPQAIQETQYF. DNA for the CDR3: TGTGCCAGCAGTGAACCTCAAGCCATCCAAGAGACCCAGTACTTC.

The V call is TRBV14, the J call TRBJ2-5; TRBD1 matches at 7 bases. Germline loops: CDR1 SGHDN, CDR2 FVKESK. The trim removed 4 bases at V and 4 bases at J, leaving 6 bases unmatched. The CDR3 covers 14 residues. The CDR3 spells CASSRGQILETQYF. The CDR3 bases are TGTGCCAGCAGCCGGGGACAGATCTTAGAGACCCAGTACTTC.

The rearrangement uses TRBV10-3 and TRBJ2-1; a possible D gene is TRBD2 (6 bases). V lost 4 bases, J lost 7 bases, and 11 bases lay in between. The CDR3 runs 13 residues. Per the germline V gene, CDR1 is ENHRY and CDR2 is SYGVKD. CDR3 DNA: TGTGCCATCAGTGTCGGGGGTGAGAATGAGCAGTTCTTC. Its protein is CAISVGGENEQFF.

This chain links TRBV19 with TRBJ1-1, with 7 bases fitting TRBD1. CDR3 length: 14 residues. Germline values: CDR1 LNHDA, CDR2 SQIVND (reference sequence). V dropped 2 bases and J dropped 1; count of bases not matched to a gene: 1. The DNA of the CDR3 is TGTGCCAGTAGTATACGGACAGGGAACACTGAAGCTTTCTTT. It is translated as CASSIRTGNTEAFF.

The chain has TRBV2 and TRBJ2-1; TRBD2 matches 7 bases. The CDR3 has 13 residues. Germline-derived CDR1 and CDR2 are SNHLY and FYNNEI. J gave up 7 bases and V 7 bases, and 7 bases lay outside the gene matches. The CDR3 bases are TGTGCCAGCAAGGAACAGCGGGAAAATGAGCAGTTCTTC. Translated, it gives CASKEQRENEQFF.

At least ten counts were recorded for this clonotype. This sequence joins TRBV11-3 and TRBJ2-7; 14 positions agree with TRBD2. The V gene's germline CDR1 is SGHNT and CDR2 YENEEA. V shed 5 bases and J 3 bases; nucleotides not matched to a gene: 15. This CDR3 has 19 amino acids. CDR3 amino acids: CASSHSPGLAGVAGYEQYF. The CDR3 DNA reads TGTGCCAGCAGCCACAGTCCGGGACTAGCGGGAGTAGCCGGCTACGAGCAGTACTTC.

The chain couples TRBV20-1 to TRBJ2-4; D gene unclear. The length of the CDR3 is 13 residues. Germline V lookup: CDR1 DFQATT, CDR2 SNEGSKA (reference sequence). The ends were cut back, 3 bases at V and 2 bases at J, with 8 bases in the middle. The CDR3 here is CSASNGPKNIQYF. CDR3 DNA sequence: TGCAGTGCTAGTAACGGACCCAAAAACATTCAGTACTTC.

The rearrangement links TRBV4-3 to TRBJ2-1; 7 bases line up with TRBD2. V shed 4 bases, J shed 8 bases, and the junction held 14 bases outside the gene matches. CDR1 is LGHNA and CDR2 is YSLEER in the germline V gene. This CDR3 has 16 residues. In DNA form, the CDR3 reads TGCGCCAGCAGCCTGGGACTCGGCGGGAGTGTCGATGAGCAGTTCTTC. It encodes CASSLGLGGSVDEQFF.

This clonotype came up many times. Germline is not matched at one junction end, which may reflect a read error. The CDR3 DNA is TGTGCCAGCAGCCCGACGGGTGACAGGGGCTCCCATTTT. Protein: CASSPTGDRGSHF. This chain uses TRBV7-3 with TRBJ2-3; TRBD1 agrees at 8 bases. CDR3 length: 13 residues. Germline V CDR1 and CDR2: SGHTA, FQGTGA.

This clonotype has only a few counts. This rearrangement joins TRBV29-1 to TRBJ2-3; TRBD1 agrees at 8 bases. The CDR3 runs to 14 residues. The germline CDR1 and CDR2 sequences are SQVTM and ANQGSEA. The V segment lost 6 bases and the J segment 2 bases; nucleotides outside the gene matches: 7. Here the CDR3 reads CSVVGDRTTDTQYF. The CDR3, as DNA: TGCAGCGTCGTGGGGGACAGGACCACAGATACGCAGTATTTT.

This clonotype came up a few times. V is TRBV20-1 and J is TRBJ2-5, with TRBD2 as a possible D gene (5 bases). The CDR3 spans 14 residues. V was shortened by 1 base and J by 3 bases, with 12 bases between the two germline ends. Germline values: CDR1 DFQATT, CDR2 SNEGSKA (reference sequence). The CDR3 reads CSARAWTGEETQYF. The CDR3 DNA follows: TGCAGTGCTAGAGCATGGACTGGAGAAGAGACCCAGTACTTC.

This chain links TRBV29-1 with TRBJ2-3; D gene ambiguous. The CDR3 length is 15 residues. Germline CDR1 reads SQVTM; CDR2 reads ANQGSEA. The V end was cut by 8 bases, the J end by 2 bases, with 20 bases between. The chain's CDR3 is CSLPNRFSYTDTQYF. CDR3 DNA sequence: TGCAGCCTTCCTAACCGTTTCAGCTACACAGATACGCAGTATTTT.

In its sample, this clonotype was seen a few times. This chain links TRBV12-3 or TRBV12-4 with TRBJ2-2; D might be TRBD1 (6 bases). The CDR3 consists of 14 residues. Between the trimmed V and J ends, which lost 5 bases and 4 bases, there was a span of 11 bases. The CDR3 reads CASSPGHRTGELFF. The CDR3 DNA reads as TGTGCCAGCAGTCCGGGACATCGCACCGGGGAGCTGTTTTTT.

This clonotype showed up just a few times. The V call is TRBV28, the J call TRBJ2-3; weak D call: TRBD1 (5 bases). This CDR3 contains 14 residues. Germline values: CDR1 MDHEN, CDR2 SYDVKM. V lost 6 bases, J lost 1 base, and 11 bases lay in between. CDR3 coding DNA: TGTGCCAGCAGCCTTTTGGGGCGCACAGATACGCAGTATTTT. This encodes CASSLLGRTDTQYF.

The chain employs TRBV19 and TRBJ1-2; D not resolved. The CDR3 consists of 16 residues. Trimming left V 10 bases short and J 1 base short, with 22 bases between. From germline, CDR1 is LNHDA and CDR2 SQIVND (reference sequence). CDR3 DNA sequence: TGTGCCACCAGAGAGCCCGGAGGGCCTCTTAACTATGGCTACACCTTC. Residues: CATREPGGPLNYGYTF.

This clonotype was detected only a few times. The J gene is TRBJ2-2, the V gene TRBV20-1; D remains ambiguous. This CDR3 region has 13 residues. The V end was cut by 5 bases, the J end by 5 bases, with 12 bases between. CDR1 DFQATT and CDR2 SNEGSKA come from the germline V gene (reference sequence). In DNA, the CDR3 is TGCAGTGCTCCTCGGACGCAAACCGGGGAGCTGTTTTTT. Protein product: CSAPRTQTGELFF.